One T cell receptor (beta chain) is described in this entry. Its antigen is not known. The sample is drawn from a study of T-cell reconstitution after alpha-beta-depleted transplantation in children. The CDR3 spans 14 residues. Trimming cost V 5 bases and J 5 bases, with 15 bases left between them. Germline values: CDR1 LGHNT, CDR2 FRNRAP. The study, taken as a whole, reports: It was newly produced T cells that mostly accounted for T-cell counts and diversity one year after transplant. Diversity of TCRbeta at day 60 was high in some patients, arising from surviving recipient T cells and thymic progenitors. Several hundred expanded graft clones reportedly gave rise to the alpha-beta T cells present about two months after transplant.

Unique molecular identifiers tagged the TCRbeta library. Each CDR3 protein is one row after TCRdb ran MiXCR on the PCR reads. The sample yields about 580,000 distinct CDR3 sequences, 27% seen once. The chain employs TRBV12-5 and TRBJ1-2; D not certain. This sample comprised PBMCs, obtained before TCRalphabeta/CD19-depleted stem cell transplant. The sequence came from a boy less than two years old with Wiskott-Aldrich syndrome, due to receive a stem cell transplant. The CDR3 DNA reads TGTGCTAGTGGTCCGGACCCTTATGTATATGGCTACACCTTC. Protein product: CASGPDPYVYGYTF. Looking up the rest from reference TRBV12-5 and TRBJ1-2 gives the full variable domain: DARVTQTPRHKVTEMGQEVTMRCQPILGHNTVFWYRQTMMQGLELLAYFRNRAPLDDSGMPKDRFSAEMPDATLATLKIQPSEPRDSAVYFCASGPDPYVYGYTFGSGTRLTVV.